The source of this TCR beta chain is a study of blood T cell repertoires in COVID-19. Across the study: Both acute and convalescent COVID-19 samples were obtained from the United States, Italy and Spain.

TCRdb's copy holds only in-frame clones and misses some; the assay was immunoSEQ multiplex PCR. The sample includes some 110,000 clones, roughly 90% of them seen just once. Germline V lookup: CDR1 DFQATT, CDR2 SNEGSKA (reference sequence). CDR3 length: 11 amino acids. The sample taken for sequencing was peripheral blood. The genes are TRBV20-1 and TRBJ2-5, with D tentatively TRBD1 (6 bases). The clonotype originates from a human donor in a cohort sampled during active COVID-19. In DNA form, the CDR3 reads TGCAGCGGATGGGCAGGGGAGCCCCAGTACTTC. Translation gives CSGWAGEPQYF.